The T cell receptor (beta chain) under discussion was sequenced for a study of blood T cell repertoires in COVID-19. Only in-frame clones appear in the TCRdb table, and some are missing; sequencing was by immunoSEQ multiplex PCR. The profile covers around 45,000 clones, with 86% appearing a single time and more than 15% taken by the ten largest. This sequence was found in a man aged 55 to 70 with active or convalescent COVID-19. The sample taken for sequencing was peripheral blood.

CDR3: CASSPRGTSGGEETQYF. The CDR3 nucleotides are TGTGCCAGCAGCCCCCGAGGGACTAGCGGGGGAGAAGAGACCCAGTACTTC. The chain links TRBV3-1 (or the pseudogene TRBV3-2) to TRBJ2-5; 14 positions agree with TRBD2. Germline CDR1 reads LGHDT; CDR2 reads YNNKEL (reference sequence). The CDR3 is 17 residues long. V shed 4 bases and J 3 bases; nucleotides not matched to a gene: 7.